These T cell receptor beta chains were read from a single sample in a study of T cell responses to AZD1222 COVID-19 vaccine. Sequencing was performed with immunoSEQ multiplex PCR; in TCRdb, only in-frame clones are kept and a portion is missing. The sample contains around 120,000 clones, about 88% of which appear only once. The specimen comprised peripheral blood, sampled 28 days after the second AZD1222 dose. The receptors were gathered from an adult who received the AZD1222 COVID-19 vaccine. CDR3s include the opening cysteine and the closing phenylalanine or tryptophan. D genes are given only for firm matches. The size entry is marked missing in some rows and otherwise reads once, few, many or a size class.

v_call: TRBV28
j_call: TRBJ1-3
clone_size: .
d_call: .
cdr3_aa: CASSLEGGENTIYF
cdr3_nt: TGTGCCAGCAGTTTAGAGGGAGGGGAAAACACCATATATTTT

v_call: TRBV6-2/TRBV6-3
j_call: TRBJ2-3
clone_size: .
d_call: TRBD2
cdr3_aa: CASSTAGTRVLTDTQYF
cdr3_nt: TGTGCCAGCAGTACGGCCGGGACTAGGGTTCTCACAGATACGCAGTATTTT

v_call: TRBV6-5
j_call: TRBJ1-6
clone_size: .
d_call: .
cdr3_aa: CASYRGGLDNSPLHF
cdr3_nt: TGTGCCAGCTATCGTGGGGGCTTAGATAATTCACCCCTCCACTTT

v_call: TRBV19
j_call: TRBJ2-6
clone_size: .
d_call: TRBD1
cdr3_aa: CASSIRTGPSTGANVLTF
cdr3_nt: TGTGCCAGTAGTATAAGGACAGGCCCCTCTACTGGGGCCAACGTCCTGACTTTC

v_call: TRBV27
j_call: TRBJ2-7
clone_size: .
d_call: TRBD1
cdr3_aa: CASSFLGMGTGDDEQYF
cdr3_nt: TGTGCCAGCAGTTTTCTAGGCATGGGGACAGGGGACGACGAGCAGTACTTC

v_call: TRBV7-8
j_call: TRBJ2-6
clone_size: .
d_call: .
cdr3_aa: CASSLGGRGTGANVLTF
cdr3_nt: TGTGCCAGCAGCTTAGGAGGAAGGGGAACTGGGGCCAACGTCCTGACTTTC

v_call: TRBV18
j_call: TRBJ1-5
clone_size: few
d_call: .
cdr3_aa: CASSPRGDNQPQHF
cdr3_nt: TGTGCCAGCTCACCGAGGGGGGACAATCAGCCCCAGCATTTT

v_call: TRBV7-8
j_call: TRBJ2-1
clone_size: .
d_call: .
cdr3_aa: CASSLSSATSRLNNEQFF
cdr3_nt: TGTGCCAGCAGCTTAAGTTCGGCGACTAGTCGGCTAAACAATGAGCAGTTCTTC

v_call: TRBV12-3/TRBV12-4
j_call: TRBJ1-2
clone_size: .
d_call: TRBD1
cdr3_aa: CASSLTGEVGYTF
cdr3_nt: TGTGCCAGCAGCCTTACAGGGGAGGTTGGCTACACCTTC

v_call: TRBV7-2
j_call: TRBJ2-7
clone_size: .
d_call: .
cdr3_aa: CASSLDGRQYEQYF
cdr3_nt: TGTGCCAGCAGCTTAGACGGGAGACAATACGAGCAGTACTTC

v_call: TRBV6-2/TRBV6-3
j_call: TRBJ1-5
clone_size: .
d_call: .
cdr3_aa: CASSYLVQPQHF
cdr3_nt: TGTGCCAGCAGTTACTTGGTGCAGCCCCAGCATTTT

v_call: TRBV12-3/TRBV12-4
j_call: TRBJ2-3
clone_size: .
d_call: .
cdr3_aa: CASSLADTQYF
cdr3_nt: TGTGCCAGCAGTTTAGCAGATACGCAGTATTTT

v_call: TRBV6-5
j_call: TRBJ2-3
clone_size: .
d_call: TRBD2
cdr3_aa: CASSYGGADTQYF
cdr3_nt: TGTGCCAGCAGTTACGGGGGGGCAGATACGCAGTATTTT

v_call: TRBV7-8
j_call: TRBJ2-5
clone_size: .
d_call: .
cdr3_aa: CASSFGPGETQYF
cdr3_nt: TGTGCCAGCAGCTTTGGACCGGGGGAGACCCAGTACTTC

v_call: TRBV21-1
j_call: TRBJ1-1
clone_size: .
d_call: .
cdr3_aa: CASSRNRQGEAFF
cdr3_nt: TGTGCCAGCAGCAGAAATCGACAGGGTGAAGCTTTCTTT

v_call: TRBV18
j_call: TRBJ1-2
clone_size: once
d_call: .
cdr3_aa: CASSTSMGQADGYTF
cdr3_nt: TGTGCCAGCTCGACTTCGATGGGACAAGCAGATGGCTACACCTTC

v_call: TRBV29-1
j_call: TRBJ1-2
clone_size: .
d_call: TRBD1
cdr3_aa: CSVGQLFGYGYTF
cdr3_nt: TGCAGCGTGGGACAGCTATTCGGCTATGGCTACACCTTC

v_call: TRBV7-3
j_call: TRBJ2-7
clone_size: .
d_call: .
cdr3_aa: CASSLLFRSEQYF
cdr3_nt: TGTGCCAGCAGCTTATTGTTTCGGAGCGAGCAGTACTTC

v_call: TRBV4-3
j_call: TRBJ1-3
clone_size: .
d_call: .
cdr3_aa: CASSPQSRGSDTIYF
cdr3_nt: TGCGCCAGCAGCCCCCAGTCCCGGGGATCGGACACCATATATTTT

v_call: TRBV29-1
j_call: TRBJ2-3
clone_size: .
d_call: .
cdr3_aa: CSGSQGGSTDTQYF
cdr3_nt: TGCAGCGGATCACAGGGGGGGTCCACAGATACGCAGTATTTT

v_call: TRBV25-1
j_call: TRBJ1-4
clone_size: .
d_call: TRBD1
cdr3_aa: CASSESPRQGANEKLFF
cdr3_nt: TGTGCCAGCAGTGAATCACCCCGACAGGGGGCTAATGAAAAACTGTTTTTT

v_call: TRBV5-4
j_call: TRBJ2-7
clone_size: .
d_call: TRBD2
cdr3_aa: CASSVSGRSSYEQYF
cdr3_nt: TGTGCCAGCAGCGTTAGCGGGAGGTCCTCCTACGAGCAGTACTTC

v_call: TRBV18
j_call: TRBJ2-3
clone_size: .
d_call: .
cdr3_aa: CASSPDARYTQYF
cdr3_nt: TGTGCCAGCTCACCCGATGCTCGATATACGCAGTATTTT

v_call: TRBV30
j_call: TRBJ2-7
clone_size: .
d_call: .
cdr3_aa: CAWSGGGPSSYEQYF
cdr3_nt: TGTGCCTGGAGTGGGGGGGGGCCAAGCTCCTACGAGCAGTACTTC

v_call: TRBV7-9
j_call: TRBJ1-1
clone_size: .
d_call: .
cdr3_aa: CASSLGTNTEAFF
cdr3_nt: TGTGCCAGCAGCTTAGGGACGAACACTGAAGCTTTCTTT

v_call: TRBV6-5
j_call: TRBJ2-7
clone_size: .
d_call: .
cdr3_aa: CASANSGEQYF
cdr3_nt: TGTGCCAGCGCGAACAGTGGCGAGCAGTACTTC

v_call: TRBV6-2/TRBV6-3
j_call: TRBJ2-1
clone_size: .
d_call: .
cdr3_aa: CASSLLGGPGNEQFF
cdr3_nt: TGTGCCAGCAGCCTCCTAGGCGGTCCGGGCAATGAGCAGTTCTTC

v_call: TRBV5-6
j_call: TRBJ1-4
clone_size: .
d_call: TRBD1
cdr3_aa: CASSSLTGGSPYEKLFF
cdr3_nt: TGTGCCAGCAGCTCTTTAACAGGGGGCTCGCCCTATGAAAAACTGTTTTTT

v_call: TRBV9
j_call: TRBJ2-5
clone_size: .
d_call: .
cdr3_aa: CASSPHVSQETQYF
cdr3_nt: TGTGCCAGCAGCCCCCACGTTAGCCAAGAGACCCAGTACTTC

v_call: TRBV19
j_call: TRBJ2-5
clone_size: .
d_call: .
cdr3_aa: CASSTRDVQETQYF
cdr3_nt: TGTGCCAGTAGTACCCGGGACGTCCAAGAGACCCAGTACTTC

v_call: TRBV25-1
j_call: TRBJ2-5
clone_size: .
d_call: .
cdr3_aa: CASSDGTPKAQYF
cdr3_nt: TGTGCCAGCAGTGACGGGACACCTAAGGCCCAGTACTTC

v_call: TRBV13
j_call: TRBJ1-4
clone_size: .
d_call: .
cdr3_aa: CASSLGGSYATNEKLFF
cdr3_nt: TGTGCCAGCAGCTTAGGTGGCAGCTACGCAACTAATGAAAAACTGTTTTTT

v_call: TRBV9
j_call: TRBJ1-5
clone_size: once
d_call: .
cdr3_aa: CASSEPRWRPQHF
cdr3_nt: TGTGCCAGCAGCGAGCCACGGTGGCGGCCCCAGCATTTT

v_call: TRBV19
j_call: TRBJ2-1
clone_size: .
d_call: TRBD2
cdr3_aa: CASTSSGRAPLSHEQFF
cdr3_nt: TGTGCCAGTACAAGTAGCGGGAGGGCCCCTTTGAGCCATGAGCAGTTCTTC

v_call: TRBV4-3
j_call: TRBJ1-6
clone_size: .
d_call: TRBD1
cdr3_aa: CASSQGRDRNSPLHF
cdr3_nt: TGCGCCAGCAGCCAAGGCCGGGACAGGAATTCACCCCTCCACTTT

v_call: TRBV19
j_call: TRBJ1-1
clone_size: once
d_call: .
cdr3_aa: CASSPRTGGTEAFF
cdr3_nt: TGTGCCAGTAGTCCACGGACCGGCGGCACTGAAGCTTTCTTT

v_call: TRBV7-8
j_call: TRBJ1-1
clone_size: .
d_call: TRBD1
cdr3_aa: CASSLGSVPAGQFSGSNTEAFF
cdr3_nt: TGTGCCAGCAGCTTAGGGAGTGTTCCGGCGGGACAGTTCTCCGGGTCGAACACTGAAGCTTTCTTT

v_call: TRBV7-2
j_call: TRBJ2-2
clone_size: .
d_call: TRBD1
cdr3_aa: CASSSGQGNTGELFF
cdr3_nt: TGTGCCAGCAGCTCGGGACAGGGAAACACCGGGGAGCTGTTTTTT

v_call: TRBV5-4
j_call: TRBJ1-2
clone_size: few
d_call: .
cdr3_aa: CASSLDRNYGYTF
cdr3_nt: TGTGCCAGCAGCTTGGACAGGAACTATGGCTACACCTTC

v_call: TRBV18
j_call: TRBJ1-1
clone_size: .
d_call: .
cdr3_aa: CASSQSRDTEAFF
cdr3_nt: TGTGCCAGCTCCCAAAGCCGGGATACTGAAGCTTTCTTT

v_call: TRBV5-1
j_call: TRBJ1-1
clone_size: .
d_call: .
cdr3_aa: CASSPRLNTEAFF
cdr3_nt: TGCGCCAGCAGCCCCAGGTTGAACACTGAAGCTTTCTTT

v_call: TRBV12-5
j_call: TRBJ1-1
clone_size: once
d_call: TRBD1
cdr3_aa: CASGADRVNTEAFF
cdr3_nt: TGTGCTAGTGGTGCCGACAGGGTGAACACTGAAGCTTTCTTT

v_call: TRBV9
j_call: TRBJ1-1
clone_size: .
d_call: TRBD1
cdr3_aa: CASSVVDRGRVGAFF
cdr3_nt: TGTGCCAGCAGCGTAGTCGACAGGGGGCGGGTTGGAGCTTTCTTT

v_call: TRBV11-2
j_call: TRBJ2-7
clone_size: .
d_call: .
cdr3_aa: CASSLAGKAYEQYF
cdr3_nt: TGTGCCAGCAGCTTAGCAGGGAAGGCCTACGAGCAGTACTTC

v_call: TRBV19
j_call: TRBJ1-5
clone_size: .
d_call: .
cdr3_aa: CASSIEDQPQHF
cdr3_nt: TGTGCCAGTAGTATTGAGGACCAGCCCCAGCATTTT

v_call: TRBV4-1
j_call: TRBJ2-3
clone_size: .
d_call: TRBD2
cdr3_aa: CASSQGPGLAGGTDTQYF
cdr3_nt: TGCGCCAGCAGCCAAGGCCCCGGACTAGCGGGGGGCACAGATACGCAGTATTTT

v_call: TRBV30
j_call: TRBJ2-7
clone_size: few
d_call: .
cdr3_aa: CAWSVGLYEQYF
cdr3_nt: TGTGCCTGGAGTGTAGGTCTCTACGAGCAGTACTTC

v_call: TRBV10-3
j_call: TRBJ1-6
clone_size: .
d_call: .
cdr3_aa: CAISESGAESPLHF
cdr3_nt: TGTGCCATCAGTGAGTCGGGCGCGGAATCACCCCTCCACTTT

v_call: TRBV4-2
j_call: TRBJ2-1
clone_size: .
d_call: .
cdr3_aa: CASSLTGDEQFF
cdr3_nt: TGTGCCAGCAGTTTGACCGGGGATGAGCAGTTCTTC

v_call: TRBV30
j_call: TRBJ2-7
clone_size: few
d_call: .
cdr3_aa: CAWSEGGDYEQYF
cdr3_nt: TGTGCCTGGAGTGAAGGGGGGGATTACGAGCAGTACTTC

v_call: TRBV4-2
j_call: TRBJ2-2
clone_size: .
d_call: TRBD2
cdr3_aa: CASSQERERGAGELFF
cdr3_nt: TGTGCCAGCAGCCAAGAAAGGGAGCGGGGGGCCGGGGAGCTGTTTTTT

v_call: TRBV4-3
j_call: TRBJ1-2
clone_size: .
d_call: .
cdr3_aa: CASSRGYGYTF
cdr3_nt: TGCGCCAGCAGTCGGGGCTATGGCTACACCTTC

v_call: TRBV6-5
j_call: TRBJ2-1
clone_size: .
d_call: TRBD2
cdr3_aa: CASSYAPSGGAGEQFF
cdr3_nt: TGTGCCAGCAGTTACGCCCCTAGCGGGGGGGCCGGTGAGCAGTTCTTC

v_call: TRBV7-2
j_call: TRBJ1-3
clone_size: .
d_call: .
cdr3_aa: CASRLTTGDRRNTIYF
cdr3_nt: TGTGCCAGCAGATTGACCACCGGGGATCGCCGAAACACCATATATTTT

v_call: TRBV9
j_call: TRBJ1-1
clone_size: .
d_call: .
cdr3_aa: CASSVSLNPGPPNTEAFF
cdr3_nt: TGTGCCAGCAGCGTCTCCCTGAACCCCGGGCCTCCGAACACTGAAGCTTTCTTT